These 23 T cell receptor beta chains share one sample of origin, sequenced in a study of blood T cells in healthy people across ages. A sample-barcoded 5' primer and a J-beta primer mix were used in a second PCR of roughly 7 to 11 cycles. TCRdb re-derived calls from the 5' RACE reads in MiXCR, one entry per CDR3 protein. The sample holds fewer than 900,000 distinct CDR3 sequences; over 45% are singletons and the top ten take under 35%. What was sequenced was blood. The source of these receptors is a woman aged 60-75 years in good health.

The V and J genes are TRBV6-1 and TRBJ1-1; a possible D gene is TRBD1 (5 bases). The CDR3 extends over 15 amino acids. CDR1 is MNHNS and CDR2 is SASEGT in the germline V gene. This CDR3 is CATRGDGRSRTEAFF. The CDR3 coding sequence is TGTGCGACACGAGGGGATGGGAGATCGAGGACTGAAGCTTTCTTT.

Regarding this clonotype: The junction departs from germline at one end; a sequencing error may be responsible. The V and J genes are TRBV9 and TRBJ2-1, with a tentative D call TRBD2 (5 bases). Germline values: CDR1 SGDLS, CDR2 YYNGEE. The CDR3 extends over 12 amino acids. CDR3 sequence (DNA): TGTCCCAGCAGCGTAGACTACCAGGAGCAGTTCTTC. Its protein product is CPSSVDYQEQFF.

This clonotype was recorded a few times. The chain carries TRBV20-1 and TRBJ2-1, with 10 bases lining up with TRBD1. CDR3 length: 16 residues. J lost 9 bases, V lost 1 base, and 12 bases had no gene match. Germline V gene data show CDR1 as DFQATT and CDR2 as SNEGSKA (reference sequence). The CDR3 nucleotides read TGCAGTGCTAGAGTTTTGGGGACAGGGGTTTTGGGTGAGCAGTTCTTC. Translation: CSARVLGTGVLGEQFF.

The CDR3 loop is CASSFEGRFTDTQYF. For the CDR3, the DNA is TGTGCCAGCAGTTTCGAGGGGAGGTTCACAGATACGCAGTATTTT. The J gene is TRBJ2-3, the V gene TRBV27; tentatively, D is TRBD2 (6 bases). CDR1 is MNHEY and CDR2 is SMNVEV in the germline V gene (reference sequence). The CDR3 contains 15 residues. With 3 bases removed from V and 2 bases from J, the gap between germline ends came to 12 bases.

Only a few counts were recorded for this clonotype. The chain carries TRBV20-1 and TRBJ2-7, with TRBD1 matching 7 bases. The CDR3 has 13 amino acids. Germline V gene sequence: CDR1 DFQATT, CDR2 SNEGSKA (reference sequence). The ends lost 6 bases at V and 6 bases at J; junction bases unmatched: 11. In DNA, the CDR3 is TGCAGTGCAAGTTCGACAGGGAGCAGCGAGCAGTACTTC. Amino acids: CSASSTGSSEQYF.

This clonotype showed up just a few times. The germline gene is not matched at one end of the junction; a read error may be the cause. This chain uses TRBV7-2 with TRBJ1-6; no reliable D call. This CDR3 contains 13 residues. Germline V CDR1 and CDR2: SGHTA, FQGNSA. This CDR3 reads CATSPYSGSPPHF. CDR3 DNA sequence: TGTGCCACGAGCCCCTATTCGGGTTCACCCCCCCACTTT.

This clonotype is a singleton in its sample. The chain is built from TRBV29-1 and TRBJ1-1, with D possibly matching TRBD1 (5 bases). Trimming removed 6 bases from V and 0 bases from J, with 11 bases in between. Germline-derived CDR1 and CDR2 are SQVTM and ANQGSEA. The CDR3 consists of 13 residues. CDR3 residues: CSVVRVMNTEAFF. DNA for the CDR3: TGCAGCGTCGTCAGGGTTATGAACACTGAAGCTTTCTTT.

This clonotype was recorded only once. J is TRBJ1-2 and V is TRBV20-1; D remains ambiguous. Trimming took off 4 bases at V and 1 base at J, with 13 bases between the two ends. CDR3 length equals 14 residues. The germline gives CDR1 DFQATT, CDR2 SNEGSKA (reference sequence). The DNA for the CDR3 is TGCAGTGCTACTAAAGATGAGGTTAACTATGGCTACACCTTC. Amino acids: CSATKDEVNYGYTF.

In its sample, this clonotype was seen a few times. This chain connects TRBV11-1 to TRBJ2-4, with 7 positions matching TRBD1. The CDR3 sequence is 15 residues long. Trimming took 4 bases from V and 5 from J; bases not matched to a gene: 8. The germline CDR1 and CDR2 sequences are SGHAT and FQDESV (reference sequence). CDR3 residues: CASSYRTGSQNIQYF. DNA of the CDR3: TGTGCCAGCAGCTACCGGACAGGTTCCCAAAACATTCAGTACTTC. Combining the CDR3 with reference TRBV11-1 and TRBJ2-4 gives the whole variable domain EAEVAQSPRYKITEKSQAVAFWCDPISGHATLYWYRQILGQGPELLVQFQDESVVDDSQLPKDRFSAERLKGVDSTLKIQPAELGDSAMYLCASSYRTGSQNIQYFGAGTRLSVL.

This clonotype was recorded a few times. The DNA of the CDR3 is TGTGCCAGCAGCGCCGGGGGAGCCAAAAACATTCAGTACTTC. Translated: CASSAGGAKNIQYF. The chain has TRBV9 and TRBJ2-4; D possibly corresponds to TRBD2 (6 bases). The CDR3 sequence is 14 residues long. Per germline, CDR1 SGDLS and CDR2 YYNGEE. V was shortened by 3 bases and J by 0 bases, with 7 bases between the two germline ends.

There are a few counts of this clonotype. The CDR3 region is CASRDSGTDTQYF. The CDR3 nucleotides read TGTGCCAGCCGGGACTCCGGCACAGATACGCAGTATTTT. J is TRBJ2-3 and V is TRBV9; TRBD2 is a possible D gene (6 bases). The CDR3 contains 13 residues. Trimming stripped 7 bases from V and 1 base from J, with 10 bases between. Germline V gene lookup returns CDR1 SGDLS and CDR2 YYNGEE.

The gene calls are TRBV7-8 and TRBJ2-3, with TRBD2 matching 10 bases. This CDR3 is built from 17 residues. Trimming at V came to 1 base and at J to 4 bases, leaving 8 bases not matched to a gene. The germline V gene has CDR1 SGHVS and CDR2 FQNEAQ. CDR3 coding DNA: TGTGCCAGCAGCTTAGGAGGTCCTCTAGCGGGAGCAGATACGCAGTATTTT. Its translation is CASSLGGPLAGADTQYF.

This clonotype was seen once. V usage is TRBV5-1 and J usage is TRBJ2-2; 10 bases are shared with TRBD1. The trim removed 2 bases at V and 6 bases at J, leaving 4 bases unmatched. This CDR3 is built from 15 residues. The germline CDR1 and CDR2 sequences are SGHRS and YFSETQ. Here the CDR3 reads CASSFTGTGAGELFF. CDR3 bases: TGCGCCAGCAGCTTCACCGGGACAGGGGCCGGGGAGCTGTTTTTT.

In DNA, the CDR3 is TGTGCCAGAGACGGTGCAACTAATGAAAAACTGTTTTTT. It specifies CARDGATNEKLFF. This rearrangement joins TRBV6-7 to TRBJ1-4; D not resolved. TRBV6-7 is an ORF; its function is uncertain. The CDR3 has 13 residues. V was shortened by 9 bases and J by 0 bases, with 8 bases between the two germline ends.

V gene TRBV6-5 combines with J gene TRBJ1-2; TRBD1 matches at 8 bases. The trim removed 0 bases at V and 4 bases at J, leaving 4 bases unmatched. The V gene's germline CDR1 is MNHEY and CDR2 SVGAGI. There are 15 residues in the CDR3. CDR3 sequence (DNA): TGTGCCAGCAGTTACTCCGGGACAGGCATCTATGGCTACACCTTC. This gives the protein CASSYSGTGIYGYTF.

The chain uses TRBV28 and TRBJ2-5; 8 positions agree with TRBD2. This CDR3 spans 18 amino acids. Germline values: CDR1 MDHEN, CDR2 SYDVKM. Trimming at V came to 6 bases and at J to 4 bases, leaving 19 bases not matched to a gene. This chain's CDR3 is CASRRVASGSAIRETQYF. CDR3 nucleotides: TGTGCCAGCAGGCGAGTGGCGAGCGGGAGCGCGATTAGAGAGACCCAGTACTTC.

Comment on this clonotype: This sequence may be a read error, since a much larger clone differs from it by one base. This chain joins TRBV4-3 and TRBJ1-2; no definite D call. CDR1 LGHNA and CDR2 YSLEER come from the germline V gene. V lost 0 bases and J lost 8, with 25 bases in between. The CDR3 has 18 amino acids. CDR3 in amino acids: CASSQDILVSGPWGGYTF. CDR3 in DNA: TGCGCCAGCAGCCAAGATATTCTGGTGTCCGGCCCCTGGGGAGGCTACACCTTC.

This sequence joins TRBV3-1 and TRBJ2-7; 12 bases map to TRBD1. CDR3 size: 13 residues. Trimming removed 8 bases from V and 9 bases from J; junction bases left unmatched: 8. Per the germline V gene, CDR1 is LGHDT and CDR2 is YNNKEL (reference sequence). The CDR3 DNA is TGTGCCAGCGTGGGACAGGGGGCGAGTAGGCAGTACTTC. Translated, it gives CASVGQGASRQYF.

CDR3 protein: CAIRPGQAEKLFF. CDR3 in DNA: TGTGCCATCAGGCCGGGACAGGCGGAAAAACTGTTTTTT. The rearrangement uses TRBV10-3 and TRBJ1-4; 8 bases fit TRBD1. The germline V gene encodes CDR1 ENHRY and CDR2 SYGVKD. After removal of 6 bases from V and 8 bases from J, the junction contained 5 bases not matched to a gene. This CDR3 has 13 residues.

This clonotype was found many times. This rearrangement joins TRBV5-1 to TRBJ2-5; TRBD2 aligns across 12 bases. Unmatched junction bases numbered 5, after V lost 4 bases and J lost 1 base. The CDR3 contains 16 residues. Germline CDR1 is SGHRS and CDR2 is YFSETQ. The CDR3 coding sequence is TGCGCCAGCAGCCCAGGACTAGCGGGACTCCAAGAGACCCAGTACTTC. Protein: CASSPGLAGLQETQYF. Using reference TRBV5-1 and TRBJ2-5 for the parts outside the CDR3, the full variable domain is KAGVTQTPRYLIKTRGQQVTLSCSPISGHRSVSWYQQTPGQGLQFLFEYFSETQRNKGNFPGRFSGRQFSNSRSEMNVSTLELGDSALYLCASSPGLAGLQETQYFGPGTRLLVL.

The rearrangement links TRBV29-1 to TRBJ2-1; the D is unclear. The CDR3 spans 15 residues. CDR1 SQVTM and CDR2 ANQGSEA come from the germline V gene. The V end was cut by 4 bases, the J end by 6 bases, with 19 bases between. The CDR3 reads CSVAADQLFGNEQFF. CDR3 bases: TGCAGCGTTGCCGCTGATCAGTTATTTGGCAATGAGCAGTTCTTC.

This clonotype has ten or more counts. V and J are TRBV29-1 and TRBJ2-5; TRBD2 matches at 11 bases. Losses at the gene ends were 7 bases for V and 7 bases for J; bases not matched to a gene: 11. Germline V gene sequence: CDR1 SQVTM, CDR2 ANQGSEA. This CDR3 is 14 amino acids long. For the CDR3, the DNA is TGCAGCGCCATTGTCACTAGCGGGAGTGGGACCCAGTACTTC. Translating gives CSAIVTSGSGTQYF.

This clonotype came up many times. The CDR3 loop reads CAISDSQRGKLFF. For the CDR3, the DNA is TGTGCCATCAGTGACTCCCAAAGGGGAAAACTGTTTTTT. The chain employs TRBV10-3 and TRBJ1-4; D possibly corresponds to TRBD1 (5 bases). V was shortened by 3 bases and J by 10 bases, with 12 bases between the two germline ends. Germline V gene sequence: CDR1 ENHRY, CDR2 SYGVKD. The CDR3 has 13 residues.